This T cell receptor (beta chain) originates from a study of T cell repertoires in aging, cancer and after chemotherapy. Amplification of TCR beta used genomic DNA extracted from peripheral blood. By sample fraction, this clonotype is medium-sized. The antigen is unknown. Multiplex touch-down PCR with TRB-A/B primers amplified rearranged V-D-J TRB sequences. Each CDR3 protein gets one entry after TCRdb re-called the multiplex PCR reads with MiXCR. The sample lists thousands of distinct CDR3 sequences; roughly 21% were seen once. Findings and limits, study-wide: In healthy donors, age-related TCR diversity loss mainly reflected lost richness.

Material: blood. The clonotype comes from a human donor in good health. The donor label of this sample is uncertain.

DNA of the CDR3: TGCAGCGTTGACAGGCTGAACACTGAAGCTTTCTTT. This encodes CSVDRLNTEAFF. The chain has TRBV29-1 and TRBJ1-1; D gene ambiguous. The V and J ends lost 3 bases and 0 bases respectively, with 5 bases between them. The V gene's germline CDR1 is SQVTM and CDR2 ANQGSEA. There are 12 residues in the CDR3.